Detailed here is one TCR beta chain. This CDR3 comprises 13 residues. Per the germline V gene, CDR1 is ENHRY and CDR2 is SYGVKD. Trimming removed 2 bases at V and 4 bases at J, with 8 bases between. This entry belongs to a study of blood T cell repertoires in COVID-19. Study context: Samples came from the United States, Italy and Spain, spanning acute and convalescent COVID-19.

Study processing details: Cell counts per sample came from amplifying reference gene primers. Assay: immunoSEQ multiplex PCR; the TCRdb copy retains only in-frame clones and omits some. V, J and clone size are those of that table, while D and trimming were read from the DNA. The data show hundreds of thousands of clones, 80% to 90% seen once. The sequence came from a woman younger than 45 with active or convalescent COVID-19. Specimen: peripheral blood. The J gene is TRBJ1-1, the V gene TRBV10-3; a possible D gene is TRBD1 (5 bases). CDR3 sequence: CAISEPGGTEAFF. CDR3 DNA: TGTGCCATCAGTGAGCCCGGGGGCACTGAAGCTTTCTTT.